This TCR beta chain was obtained from a study of T cell repertoires in cytomegalovirus infection. Study overall: TCR beta signatures that were public indicated CMV infection and matching HLA type. The study's findings and limits: Across the ex vivo response, the dominant clonotypes were HLA-C-restricted CMV-specific TCR beta clonotypes.

TCRdb independently ran MiXCR on the reads; one entry per CDR3 protein. The sample lists 450,000 to 650,000 distinct CDR3 sequences, 35% to 50% occurring once. Germline V gene lookup returns CDR1 MNHNS and CDR2 SASEGT. V lost 2 bases, J lost 4 bases, and 17 bases lay in between. The CDR3 is 16 amino acids. With respect to this clonotype: Its antigen is not identified.

The sample was cultured PBMCs, taken from culture after CMV antigen stimulation. The rearrangement uses TRBV6-1 and TRBJ1-1; possibly TRBD1 for D (6 bases). The TCR sequence derives from a human donor in good health (CMV status not recorded). Some clones in this sample may be carry-over from other donors' samples. CDR3 sequence reads: CASSERARQEVTEAFF. CDR3 coding DNA: TGTGCCAGCAGTGAACGGGCTCGACAGGAAGTCACTGAAGCTTTCTTT.